Shown below are 9 T cell receptor beta chains from a single sample sequenced in a study of blood T cell repertoires in COVID-19. Clones were read by immunoSEQ multiplex PCR, and TCRdb kept only the in-frame ones, dropping some. The sample shows approximately 74,000 clones, 65% to 85% of them seen only once. The specimen was peripheral blood. The receptors shown here come from a man older than 75 with active or convalescent COVID-19.

This chain joins TRBV19 and TRBJ1-5; 7 bases line up with TRBD1. Per germline, CDR1 LNHDA and CDR2 SQIVND (reference sequence). Trimming took 5 bases from V and 4 from J; bases not matched to a gene: 2. CDR3 length: 13 amino acids. CDR3 bases: TGTGCCAGTAGTTACAGGGGAAATCAGCCCCAGCATTTT. This gives the protein CASSYRGNQPQHF.

The CDR3 nucleotides are TGCGCCAGCAGCTTTTCCCAGGGAACCTACGAGCAGTACTTC. Its translation: CASSFSQGTYEQYF. The chain uses TRBV5-1 and TRBJ2-7; weak D call: TRBD1 (5 bases). Trimming took off 2 bases at V and 2 bases at J, with 11 bases between the two ends. The CDR3 runs to 14 residues. The germline CDR1 and CDR2 sequences are SGHRS and YFSETQ.

This clone was observed a single time. As DNA, the CDR3 is TGTGCCAGCAGCTTAAATTGGGGGGGGAATCAGCCCCAGCATTTT. Its translation is CASSLNWGGNQPQHF. The V gene is TRBV7-2, the J gene TRBJ1-5; possibly TRBD1 for D (5 bases). Trimming left V 2 bases short and J 4 bases short, with 12 bases between. Germline assignment: CDR1 SGHTA and CDR2 FQGNSA. The CDR3 spans 15 residues. Based on the CDR3 plus reference TRBV7-2 and TRBJ1-5, the full variable domain is GAGVSQSPSNKVTEKGKDVELRCDPISGHTALYWYRQSLGQGLEFLIYFQGNSAPDKSGLPSDRFSAERTGGSVSTLTIQRTQQEDSAVYLCASSLNWGGNQPQHFGDGTRLSIL.

The rearrangement joins TRBV6-5 to TRBJ2-7; the match to TRBD2 covers 10 bases. The CDR3 extends over 15 amino acids. Germline loops: CDR1 MNHEY, CDR2 SVGAGI. The ends lost 6 bases at V and 3 bases at J; junction bases unmatched: 8. CDR3 bases: TGTGCCAGCAGACCATCTAGCGGGGGCCTCTACGAGCAGTACTTC. It is translated as CASRPSSGGLYEQYF.

The chain employs TRBV27 and TRBJ2-5; 7 positions match TRBD1. V gave up 7 bases and J gave up 5 bases; unmatched junction bases: 13. Per germline, CDR1 MNHEY and CDR2 SMNVEV (reference sequence). The CDR3 covers 15 residues. In DNA form, the CDR3 reads TGTGCCAGCAAATTCTTTGGTACAGGGGTCGAGACCCAGTACTTC. Amino acid sequence: CASKFFGTGVETQYF.

The gene calls are TRBV15 and TRBJ1-5; 10 positions match TRBD1. The CDR3 runs to 17 residues. J lost 5 bases, V lost 0 bases, and 7 bases had no gene match. The V gene's germline CDR1 is LNHNV and CDR2 YYDKDF (reference sequence). The CDR3 loop is CATSREDYGTGDQPQHF. As DNA, the CDR3 is TGTGCCACCAGCAGAGAGGATTACGGGACAGGGGATCAGCCCCAGCATTTT.

The V call is TRBV6-5, the J call TRBJ2-7, with a tentative D call TRBD2 (5 bases). CDR1 and CDR2 (germline): MNHEY, SVGAGI. Trimming removed 6 bases from V and 4 bases from J, with 16 bases in between. The CDR3 is 14 residues long. CDR3: CASRAPGGLYEQYF. DNA for the CDR3: TGTGCCAGCAGGGCTCCAGGAGGATTGTACGAGCAGTACTTC.

The chain uses TRBV11-3 and TRBJ1-4, with 12 nucleotides matching TRBD1. The CDR3 consists of 15 residues. V shed 3 bases and J 5 bases; nucleotides not matched to a gene: 1. Germline assignment: CDR1 SGHNT and CDR2 YENEEA. The CDR3 nucleotides read TGTGCCAGCAGCTTGGGGACAGGGGGCAATGAAAAACTGTTTTTT. Protein sequence: CASSLGTGGNEKLFF.

This clone came up once. The chain carries TRBV2 and TRBJ1-5; no definite D call. CDR1 is SNHLY and CDR2 is FYNNEI in the germline V gene. CDR3 length: 15 residues. V shed 10 bases and J shed 2 bases, with 18 bases lying between them. The CDR3 reads CATSSRGLGNQPQHF. The CDR3 region has the DNA TGTGCCACAAGCAGTCGAGGGTTAGGCAATCAGCCCCAGCATTTT.